The 5 T cell receptor beta chains presented below share a single source sample, sequenced in a study of T-cell reconstitution after alpha-beta-depleted transplantation in children. Unique molecular identifiers were incorporated into the prepared TCRbeta library. In TCRdb, the PCR reads were re-called with MiXCR into one record per CDR3 protein. The sample lists 40,000 to 55,000 distinct CDR3 sequences, about 9% seen once, with about 25% in the top ten. The material sequenced was PBMCs, mostly from graft donor cells, taken 60 days after TCRalphabeta/CD19-depleted stem cell transplant. The receptors derive from a male patient under 10 years old who had a stem cell transplant for chronic granulomatous disease, so the T cells may come from the graft donor.

This clonotype was seen ten or more times. This chain joins TRBV6-5 and TRBJ1-2; weak D call: TRBD1 (6 bases). The CDR3 runs to 13 residues. CDR1 is MNHEY and CDR2 is SVGAGI in the germline V gene. V was cut by 5 bases and J by 4 bases, with 11 bases left in between. The chain's CDR3 is CASSPTGSYGYTF. CDR3 nucleotides: TGTGCCAGCAGTCCTACAGGGAGCTATGGCTACACCTTC.

This clonotype was detected ten times or more. Here the CDR3 DNA reads TGCAGCTGGACTAGCGGGAGACTAGGTTTGGAGACCCAGTACTTC. Its protein is CSWTSGRLGLETQYF. This sequence joins TRBV20-1 and TRBJ2-5, with 13 bases aligning to TRBD2. The CDR3 spans 15 residues. Germline values: CDR1 DFQATT, CDR2 SNEGSKA (reference sequence).

In this sample, this clonotype turned up many times. The chain employs TRBV12-3 or TRBV12-4 and TRBJ2-1; no firm D call. Trimming removed 7 bases at V and 7 bases at J, with 14 bases between. The CDR3 length is 13 residues. CDR3 bases: TGTGCCAGCACCCCAGGTCTGAGGAATGAGCAGTTCTTC. Translated, it gives CASTPGLRNEQFF.

This clonotype was counted ten times or more. The chain links TRBV20-1 to TRBJ2-7, with D possibly matching TRBD2 (6 bases). The CDR3 covers 14 residues. CDR1 is DFQATT, CDR2 SNEGSKA, per germline (reference sequence). Trimming removed 3 bases at V and 9 bases at J, with 21 bases between. CDR3 sequence (DNA): TGCAGTGCTAGTGTTCCCGGGGAGGCTACGCGGCAGTACTTC. It translates to CSASVPGEATRQYF.

This clonotype came up many times. The rearrangement uses TRBV7-3 and TRBJ2-1; 11 bases line up with TRBD2. The CDR3 covers 15 residues. CDR1 and CDR2 from the germline V gene are SGHTA and FQGTGA. V shed 5 bases and J 6 bases; nucleotides not matched to a gene: 6. The CDR3 loop is CASSLAGGSPNEQFF. In DNA form, the CDR3 reads TGTGCCAGCAGCCTAGCGGGGGGTTCCCCCAATGAGCAGTTCTTC.